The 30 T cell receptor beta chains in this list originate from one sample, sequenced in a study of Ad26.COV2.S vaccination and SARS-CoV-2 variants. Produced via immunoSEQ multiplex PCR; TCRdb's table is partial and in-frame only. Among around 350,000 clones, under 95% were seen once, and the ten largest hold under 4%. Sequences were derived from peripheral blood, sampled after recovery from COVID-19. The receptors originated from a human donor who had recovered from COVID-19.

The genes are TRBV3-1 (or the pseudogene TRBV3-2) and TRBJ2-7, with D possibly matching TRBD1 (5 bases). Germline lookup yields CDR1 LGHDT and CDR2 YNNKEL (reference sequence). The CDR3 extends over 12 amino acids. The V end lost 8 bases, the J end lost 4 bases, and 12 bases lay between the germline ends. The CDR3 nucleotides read TGTGCCAGCCAGGGAACTCGGTACGAGCAGTACTTC. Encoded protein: CASQGTRYEQYF.

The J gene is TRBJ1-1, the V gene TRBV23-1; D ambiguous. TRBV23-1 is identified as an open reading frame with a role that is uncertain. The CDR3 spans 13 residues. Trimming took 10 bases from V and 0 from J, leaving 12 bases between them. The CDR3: CAKNRELNTEAFF. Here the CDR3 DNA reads TGCGCCAAAAACCGGGAGTTGAACACTGAAGCTTTCTTT.

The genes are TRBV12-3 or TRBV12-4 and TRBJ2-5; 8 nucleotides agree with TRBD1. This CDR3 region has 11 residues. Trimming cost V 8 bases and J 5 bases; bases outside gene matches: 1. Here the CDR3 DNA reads TGTGCCAGCCAGGGGGCGGAGACCCAGTACTTC. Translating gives CASQGAETQYF.

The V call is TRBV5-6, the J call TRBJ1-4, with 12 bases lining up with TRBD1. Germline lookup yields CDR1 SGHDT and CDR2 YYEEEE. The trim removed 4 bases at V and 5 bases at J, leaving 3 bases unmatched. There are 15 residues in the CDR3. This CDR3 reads CASSGTGGGNEKLFF. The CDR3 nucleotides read TGTGCCAGCAGCGGGACAGGGGGCGGGAATGAAAAACTGTTTTTT.

The CDR3 region has the DNA TGTGCCAGTAGGAGGACAGGTAGCAATCAGCCCCAGCATTTT. Its protein is CASRRTGSNQPQHF. The rearrangement joins TRBV19 to TRBJ1-5; 7 positions agree with TRBD1. The germline CDR1 and CDR2 sequences are LNHDA and SQIVND (reference sequence). The junction had 2 bases not matched to a gene; V was cut back by 6 bases and J by 0 bases. The CDR3 loop spans 14 amino acids.

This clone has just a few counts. The CDR3 spells CASSQINTEAFF. CDR3 DNA: TGTGCCAGCAGCCAAATAAACACTGAAGCTTTCTTT. The rearrangement uses TRBV3-1 (or the pseudogene TRBV3-2) and TRBJ1-1; no reliable D call. Looked up from germline, CDR1 is LGHDT and CDR2 is YNNKEL (reference sequence). There are 12 residues in the CDR3. V was clipped by 2 bases and J by 2 bases, with 3 bases between them.

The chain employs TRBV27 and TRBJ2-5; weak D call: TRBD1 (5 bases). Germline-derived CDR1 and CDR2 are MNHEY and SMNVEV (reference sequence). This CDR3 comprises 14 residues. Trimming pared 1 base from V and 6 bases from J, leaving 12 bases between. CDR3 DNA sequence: TGTGCCAGCAGTTTATATATCCAGGACAAGACCCAGTACTTC. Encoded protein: CASSLYIQDKTQYF.

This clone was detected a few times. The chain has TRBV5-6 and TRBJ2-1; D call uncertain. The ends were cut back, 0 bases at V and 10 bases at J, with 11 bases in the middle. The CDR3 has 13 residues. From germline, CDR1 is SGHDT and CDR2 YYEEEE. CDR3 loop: CASSLELLDEQFF. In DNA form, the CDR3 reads TGTGCCAGCAGCTTGGAGTTGTTAGACGAGCAGTTCTTC.

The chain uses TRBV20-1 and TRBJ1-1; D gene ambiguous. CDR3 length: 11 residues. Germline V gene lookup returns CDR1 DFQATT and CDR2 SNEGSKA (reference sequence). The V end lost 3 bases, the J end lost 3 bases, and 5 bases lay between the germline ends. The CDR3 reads CSARSHTEAFF. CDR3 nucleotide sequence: TGCAGTGCTAGGAGCCACACTGAAGCTTTCTTT.

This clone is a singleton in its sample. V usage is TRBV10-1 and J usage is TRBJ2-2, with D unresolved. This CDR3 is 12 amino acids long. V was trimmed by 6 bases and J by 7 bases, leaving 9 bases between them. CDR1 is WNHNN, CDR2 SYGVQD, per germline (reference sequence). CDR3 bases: TGCGCCAGCAGAAACTTTAACGGGGAGCTGTTTTTT. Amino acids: CASRNFNGELFF.

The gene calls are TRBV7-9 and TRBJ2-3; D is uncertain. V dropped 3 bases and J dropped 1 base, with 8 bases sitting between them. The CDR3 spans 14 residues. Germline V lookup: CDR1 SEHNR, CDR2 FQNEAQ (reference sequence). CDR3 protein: CASSFLPGTDTQYF. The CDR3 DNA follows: TGTGCCAGCAGCTTTCTCCCCGGCACAGATACGCAGTATTTT.

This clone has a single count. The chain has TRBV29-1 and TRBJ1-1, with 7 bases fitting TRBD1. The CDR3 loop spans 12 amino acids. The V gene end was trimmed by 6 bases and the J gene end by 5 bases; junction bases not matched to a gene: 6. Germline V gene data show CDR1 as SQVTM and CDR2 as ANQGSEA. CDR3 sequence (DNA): TGCAGCGTCCAACGGACAGGAACTGAAGCTTTCTTT. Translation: CSVQRTGTEAFF. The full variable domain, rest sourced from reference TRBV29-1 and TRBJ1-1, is SAVISQKPSRDICQRGTSLTIQCQVDSQVTMMFWYRQQPGQSLTLIATANQGSEATYESGFVIDKFPISRPNLTFSTLTVSNMSPEDSSIYLCSVQRTGTEAFFGQGTRLTVV.

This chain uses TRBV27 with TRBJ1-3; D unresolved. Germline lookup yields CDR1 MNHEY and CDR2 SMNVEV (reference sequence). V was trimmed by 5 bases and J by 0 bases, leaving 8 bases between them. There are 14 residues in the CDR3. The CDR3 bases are TGTGCCAGCAGTAGGAAGAGCTCTGGAAACACCATATATTTT. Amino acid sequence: CASSRKSSGNTIYF.

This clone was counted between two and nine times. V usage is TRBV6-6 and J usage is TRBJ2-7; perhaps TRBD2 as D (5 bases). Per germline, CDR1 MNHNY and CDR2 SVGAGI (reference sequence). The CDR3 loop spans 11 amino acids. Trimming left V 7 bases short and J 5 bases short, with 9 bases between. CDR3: CASTHGNEQYF. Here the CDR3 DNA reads TGTGCCAGCACCCACGGGAACGAGCAGTACTTC.

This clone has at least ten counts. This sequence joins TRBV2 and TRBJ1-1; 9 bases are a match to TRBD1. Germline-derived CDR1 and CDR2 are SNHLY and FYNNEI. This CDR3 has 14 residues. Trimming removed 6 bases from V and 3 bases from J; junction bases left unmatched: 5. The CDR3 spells CASSVGQGDTEAFF. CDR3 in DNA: TGTGCCAGCAGCGTGGGACAGGGAGACACTGAAGCTTTCTTT.

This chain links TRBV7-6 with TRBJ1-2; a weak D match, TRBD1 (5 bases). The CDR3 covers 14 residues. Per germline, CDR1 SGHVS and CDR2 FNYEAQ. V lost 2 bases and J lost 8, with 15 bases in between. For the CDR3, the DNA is TGTGCCAGCAGCTTAAATGGGGGTCCAGGCGGCTACACCTTC. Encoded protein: CASSLNGGPGGYTF.

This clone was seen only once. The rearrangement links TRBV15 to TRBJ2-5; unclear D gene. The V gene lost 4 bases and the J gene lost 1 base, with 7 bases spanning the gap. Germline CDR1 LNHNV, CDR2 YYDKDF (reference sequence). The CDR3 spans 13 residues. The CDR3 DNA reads TGTGCCACCAGCAACACGCCCCAAGAGACCCAGTACTTC. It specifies CATSNTPQETQYF.

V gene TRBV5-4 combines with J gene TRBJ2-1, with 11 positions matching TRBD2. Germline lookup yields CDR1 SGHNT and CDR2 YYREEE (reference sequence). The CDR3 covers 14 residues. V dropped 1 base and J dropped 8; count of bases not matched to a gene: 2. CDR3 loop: CASSLTSGGHEQFF. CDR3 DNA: TGTGCCAGCAGCTTGACTAGCGGGGGCCATGAGCAGTTCTTC.

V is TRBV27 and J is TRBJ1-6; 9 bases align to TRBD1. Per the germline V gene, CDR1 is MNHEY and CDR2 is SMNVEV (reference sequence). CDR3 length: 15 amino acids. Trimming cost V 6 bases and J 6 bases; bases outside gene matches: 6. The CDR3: CASRQTGGINSPLHF. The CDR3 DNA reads TGTGCCAGCAGGCAGACAGGGGGGATTAATTCACCCCTCCACTTT.

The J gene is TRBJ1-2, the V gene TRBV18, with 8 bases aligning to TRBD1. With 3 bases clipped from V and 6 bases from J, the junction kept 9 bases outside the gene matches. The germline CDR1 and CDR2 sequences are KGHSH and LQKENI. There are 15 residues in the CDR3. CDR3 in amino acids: CASSPATGEGNGYTF. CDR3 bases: TGTGCCAGCTCACCGGCGACAGGGGAAGGAAATGGCTACACCTTC. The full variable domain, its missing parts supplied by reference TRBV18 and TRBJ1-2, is NAGVMQNPRHLVRRRGQEARLRCSPMKGHSHVYWYRQLPEEGLKFMVYLQKENIIDESGMPKERFSAEFPKEGPSILRIQQVVRGDSAAYFCASSPATGEGNGYTFGSGTRLTVV.

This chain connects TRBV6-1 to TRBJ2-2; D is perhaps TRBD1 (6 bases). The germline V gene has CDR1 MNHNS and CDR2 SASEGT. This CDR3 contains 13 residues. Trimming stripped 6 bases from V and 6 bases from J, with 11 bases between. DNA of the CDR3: TGTGCCAGCAGCCTCAAGGGGGCCGGGGAGCTGTTTTTT. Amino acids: CASSLKGAGELFF.

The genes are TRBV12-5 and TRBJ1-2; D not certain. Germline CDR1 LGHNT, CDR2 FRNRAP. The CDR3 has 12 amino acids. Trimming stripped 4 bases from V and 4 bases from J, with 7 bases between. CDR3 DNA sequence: TGTGCTAGTGGTTCTGGAGTCTATGGCTACACCTTC. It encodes CASGSGVYGYTF.

The CDR3 coding sequence is TGCAGCCCGAGGGGGGGCAGGGGGGTGGATTCACCCCTCCACTTT. It codes for CSPRGGRGVDSPLHF. The chain recombines TRBV29-1 with TRBJ1-6; TRBD1 agrees at 7 bases. CDR3 size: 15 residues. Losses at the gene ends were 8 bases for V and 8 bases for J; bases not matched to a gene: 15. The germline V gene has CDR1 SQVTM and CDR2 ANQGSEA.

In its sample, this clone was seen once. CDR3 bases: TGTGCCAGCAGCCAAGATGGCAGCATATATGGCTACACCTTC. Its translation is CASSQDGSIYGYTF. The genes are TRBV3-1 (or the pseudogene TRBV3-2) and TRBJ1-2; D unclear. V was pared by 0 bases and J by 5 bases, with 10 bases between. CDR3 size: 14 residues. Germline V gene sequence: CDR1 LGHDT, CDR2 YNNKEL (reference sequence).

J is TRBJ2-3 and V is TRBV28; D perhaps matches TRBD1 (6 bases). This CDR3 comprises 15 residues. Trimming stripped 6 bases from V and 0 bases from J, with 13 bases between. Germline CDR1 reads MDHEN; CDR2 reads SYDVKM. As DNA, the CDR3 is TGTGCCAGCAGCAAGATCAGGGGTAGCACAGATACGCAGTATTTT. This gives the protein CASSKIRGSTDTQYF.

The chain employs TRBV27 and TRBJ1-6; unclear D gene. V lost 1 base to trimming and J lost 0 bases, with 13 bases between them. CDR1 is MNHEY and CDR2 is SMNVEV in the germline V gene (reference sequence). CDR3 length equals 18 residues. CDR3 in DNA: TGTGCCAGCAGTTTATTCTGGGATTCGAGCTCCTATAATTCACCCCTCCACTTT. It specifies CASSLFWDSSSYNSPLHF.

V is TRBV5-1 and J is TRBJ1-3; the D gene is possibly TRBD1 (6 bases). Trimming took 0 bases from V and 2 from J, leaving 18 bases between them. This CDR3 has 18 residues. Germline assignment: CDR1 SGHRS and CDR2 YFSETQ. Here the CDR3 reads CASSLALGGLGAGNTIYF. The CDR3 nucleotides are TGCGCCAGCAGCTTGGCCTTGGGGGGGCTAGGAGCTGGAAACACCATATATTTT.

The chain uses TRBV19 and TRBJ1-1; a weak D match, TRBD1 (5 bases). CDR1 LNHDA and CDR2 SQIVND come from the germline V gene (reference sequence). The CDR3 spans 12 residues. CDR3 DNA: TGTGTCACGCTTCAGGGGAACACTGAAGCTTTCTTT. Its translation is CVTLQGNTEAFF.

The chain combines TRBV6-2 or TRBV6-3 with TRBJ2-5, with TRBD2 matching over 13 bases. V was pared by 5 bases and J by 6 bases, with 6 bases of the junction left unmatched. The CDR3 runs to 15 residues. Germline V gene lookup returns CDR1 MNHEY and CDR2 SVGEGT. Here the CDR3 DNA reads TGTGCCAGCAGTCCCGGGACTAGCGGGATTAAGACCCAGTACTTC. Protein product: CASSPGTSGIKTQYF.

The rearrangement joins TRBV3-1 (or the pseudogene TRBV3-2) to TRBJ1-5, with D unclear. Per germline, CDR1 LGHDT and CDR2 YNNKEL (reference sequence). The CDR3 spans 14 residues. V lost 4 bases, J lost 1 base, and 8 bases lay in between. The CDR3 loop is CASSPLGSNQPQHF. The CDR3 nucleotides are TGTGCCAGCAGCCCCCTGGGGAGCAATCAGCCCCAGCATTTT.